Below are 16 T cell receptor beta chains sequenced from a single sample in a study of blood T cell repertoires in COVID-19. Here immunoSEQ multiplex PCR was the method, and the copy in TCRdb shows in-frame clones only, minus some. The sample lists roughly 240,000 clones; around 89% were seen once. Sequencing was performed on PBMCs or T cells enriched from blood (not recorded which). These receptors originate from a man aged 50-60 years who had been exposed to COVID-19.

The J gene is TRBJ2-2, the V gene TRBV6-5; D ambiguous. Germline V CDR1 and CDR2: MNHEY, SVGAGI. V lost 5 bases and J lost 4, with 11 bases in between. The CDR3 is made up of 14 amino acids. The CDR3 sequence is CASSRDPLTGELFF. The DNA for the CDR3 is TGTGCCAGCAGTCGAGATCCTCTCACCGGGGAGCTGTTTTTT.

This clone came up many times. The genes are TRBV6-4 and TRBJ2-3, with 11 bases lining up with TRBD2. The CDR3 is 16 residues long. Germline V gene lookup returns CDR1 MRHNA and CDR2 SNTAGT. After removal of 0 bases from V and 2 bases from J, the junction contained 1 base not matched to a gene. Here the CDR3 reads CASSDSTSGATDTQYF. As DNA, the CDR3 is TGTGCCAGCAGTGACTCGACTAGCGGGGCCACAGATACGCAGTATTTT.

The chain employs TRBV7-3 and TRBJ2-7, with D maybe TRBD1 (5 bases). Germline values: CDR1 SGHTA, CDR2 FQGTGA. The CDR3 is 14 amino acids. V dropped 6 bases and J dropped 2 bases, with 14 bases sitting between them. CDR3 nucleotide sequence: TGTGCCAGCAGGCGCAACAGGAATGCCTACGAGCAGTACTTC. It specifies CASRRNRNAYEQYF. The full variable domain, with the rest looked up from reference TRBV7-3 and TRBJ2-7, is GAGVSQTPSNKVTEKGKYVELRCDPISGHTALYWYRQSLGQGPEFLIYFQGTGAADDSGLPNDRFFAVRPEGSVSTLKIQRTERGDSAVYLCASRRNRNAYEQYFGPGTRLTVT.

V gene TRBV7-9 combines with J gene TRBJ1-1, with 8 positions matching TRBD1. The CDR3 sequence is 13 residues long. With 3 bases clipped from V and 10 bases from J, the junction kept 7 bases outside the gene matches. Germline-derived CDR1 and CDR2 are SEHNR and FQNEAQ (reference sequence). The CDR3 sequence: CASSLGAGGSAFF. The CDR3 DNA follows: TGTGCCAGCAGCTTGGGAGCAGGGGGCTCAGCTTTCTTT.

The rearrangement uses TRBV20-1 and TRBJ1-1; no clear D. The CDR3 is 11 residues long. The V gene lost 3 bases and the J gene lost 7 bases, with 9 bases spanning the gap. Germline values: CDR1 DFQATT, CDR2 SNEGSKA (reference sequence). The CDR3 DNA reads TGCAGTGCTAGCGGTAGTCATGAAGCTTTCTTT. Translated: CSASGSHEAFF.

The V gene is TRBV5-1, the J gene TRBJ2-7; 10 bases line up with TRBD2. The CDR3 has 16 amino acids. Looked up from germline, CDR1 is SGHRS and CDR2 is YFSETQ. After removal of 1 base from V and 7 bases from J, the junction contained 11 bases not matched to a gene. CDR3: CASSLSERGGLREQYF. For the CDR3, the DNA is TGCGCCAGCAGCTTGTCCGAGCGGGGGGGCCTTCGGGAGCAGTACTTC. Supplemented by reference TRBV5-1 and TRBJ2-7, the full variable domain reads KAGVTQTPRYLIKTRGQQVTLSCSPISGHRSVSWYQQTPGQGLQFLFEYFSETQRNKGNFPGRFSGRQFSNSRSEMNVSTLELGDSALYLCASSLSERGGLREQYFGPGTRLTVT.

The chain combines TRBV28 with TRBJ1-6, with D possibly TRBD1 on 5 matching bases. This CDR3 has 15 residues. Germline assignment: CDR1 MDHEN and CDR2 SYDVKM. The V and J ends lost 11 bases and 0 bases respectively, with 14 bases between them. The CDR3 DNA sequence: TGTGCCGGAAGCCAGGGTGTCTCCTATAATTCACCCCTCCACTTT. As protein: CAGSQGVSYNSPLHF.

This chain joins TRBV30 and TRBJ1-2; D remains ambiguous. The CDR3 sequence is 12 residues long. V was pared by 7 bases and J by 3 bases, with 12 bases between. Germline V gives CDR1 GTSNPN, CDR2 SVGIG (reference sequence). The CDR3 nucleotides read TGTGCCTCCCAGGAACTAGACTATGGCTACACCTTC. It translates to CASQELDYGYTF.

The table lists this clone with a few counts. This CDR3 is CASSFTDSPEAFF. The CDR3 DNA is TGTGCCAGCAGCTTTACCGACAGTCCTGAAGCTTTCTTT. The chain is built from TRBV7-3 and TRBJ1-1; D possibly corresponds to TRBD1 (5 bases). The germline V gene has CDR1 SGHTA and CDR2 FQGTGA. CDR3 length equals 13 residues. V lost 3 bases and J lost 6, with 11 bases in between.

V is TRBV9 and J is TRBJ1-4, with D tentatively TRBD1 (5 bases). This CDR3 is built from 15 residues. The germline V gene has CDR1 SGDLS and CDR2 YYNGEE. V was pared by 4 bases and J by 2 bases, with 12 bases between. The CDR3: CASSPRVRTNEKLFF. CDR3 DNA sequence: TGTGCCAGCAGCCCCAGGGTGAGGACTAATGAAAAACTGTTTTTT.

This CDR3 reads CASSQTGATNEKLFF. The CDR3 DNA reads TGTGCCAGCAGCCAAACAGGGGCAACTAATGAAAAACTGTTTTTT. The V call is TRBV4-2, the J call TRBJ1-4; 7 bases match TRBD1. Germline CDR1 reads LGHNA; CDR2 reads YNFKEQ. The CDR3 consists of 15 residues. Trimming removed 2 bases from V and 0 bases from J; junction bases left unmatched: 0.

The chain is built from TRBV7-2 and TRBJ2-6, with unresolved D. V was pared by 0 bases and J by 2 bases, with 8 bases between. CDR1 is SGHTA and CDR2 is FQGNSA in the germline V gene. This CDR3 spans 16 amino acids. The CDR3 loop is CASSLAGETGANVLTF. In DNA form, the CDR3 reads TGTGCCAGCAGCTTAGCCGGAGAAACTGGGGCCAACGTCCTGACTTTC. The full variable domain, completed using reference TRBV7-2 and TRBJ2-6, is GAGVSQSPSNKVTEKGKDVELRCDPISGHTALYWYRQSLGQGLEFLIYFQGNSAPDKSGLPSDRFSAERTGGSVSTLTIQRTQQEDSAVYLCASSLAGETGANVLTFGAGSRLTVL.

V is TRBV7-9 and J is TRBJ2-1, with 9 bases identical to TRBD2. V was pared by 4 bases and J by 9 bases, with 7 bases of the junction left unmatched. CDR1 SEHNR and CDR2 FQNEAQ come from the germline V gene (reference sequence). CDR3 length equals 14 residues. This CDR3 is CASSYGLARGEQFF. The CDR3 DNA reads TGTGCCAGCAGCTACGGACTAGCGCGAGGTGAGCAGTTCTTC.

V gene TRBV28 combines with J gene TRBJ2-3; 11 bases fit TRBD2. This CDR3 region has 16 residues. J was trimmed by 3 bases and V by 4 bases; bases with no gene match: 6. CDR1 is MDHEN, CDR2 SYDVKM, per germline. The CDR3 nucleotides read TGTGCCAGCAGTTCATGGACTAGCGGGCAGACAGATACGCAGTATTTT. This sequence encodes CASSSWTSGQTDTQYF.

For the CDR3, the DNA is TGTGCCAGCGGAGGAAGGTCGCACAATGAGCAGTTCTTC. Amino acids: CASGGRSHNEQFF. J is TRBJ2-1 and V is TRBV2; D may be TRBD2 (5 bases). The CDR3 spans 13 residues. The germline V and J ends were trimmed by 8 bases and 5 bases, with 13 bases remaining between them. Germline CDR1 reads SNHLY; CDR2 reads FYNNEI. Together with reference TRBV2 and TRBJ2-1, the CDR3 gives the full variable domain: EPEVTQTPSHQVTQMGQEVILRCVPISNHLYFYWYRQILGQKVEFLVSFYNNEISEKSEIFDDQFSVERPDGSNFTLKIRSTKLEDSAMYFCASGGRSHNEQFFGPGTRLTVL.

CDR3 coding DNA: TGTGCCATCAGTCGGACAGGGGTACGGTACGAGCAGTACGTC. It codes for CAISRTGVRYEQYV. This chain joins TRBV10-3 and TRBJ2-7, with 9 bases fitting TRBD1. The CDR3 spans 14 residues. CDR1 ENHRY and CDR2 SYGVKD come from the germline V gene. The V segment lost 5 bases and the J segment 4 bases; nucleotides outside the gene matches: 6.